The 30 T cell receptor beta chains presented below share a single source sample, sequenced in a study of blood T cell repertoires in COVID-19. Repertoires were generated with immunoSEQ multiplex PCR, while TCRdb's copy carries only in-frame clones and drops some. The sample lists about 200,000 clones; about 88% were seen once. Sequencing was done on a sample of peripheral blood. Receptors were obtained from a young man with active or convalescent COVID-19.

The chain carries TRBV6-2 or TRBV6-3 and TRBJ1-1, with D unresolved. V lost 6 bases and J 5 bases, leaving 16 bases between the germline ends. This CDR3 region has 14 residues. Germline values: CDR1 MNHEY, CDR2 SVGEGT. In nucleotides, the CDR3 is TGTGCCAGCAGCCCCGCCGGGAGAATTACTGAAGCTTTCTTT. Translation gives CASSPAGRITEAFF.

The chain joins TRBV18 to TRBJ2-3; D unresolved. The germline gives CDR1 KGHSH, CDR2 LQKENI. This CDR3 is 16 amino acids long. Trimming took off 2 bases at V and 2 bases at J, with 14 bases between the two ends. The CDR3 loop reads CASSPTSRLITDTQYF. CDR3 in DNA: TGTGCCAGCTCACCAACGAGCAGGCTTATCACAGATACGCAGTATTTT.

The J gene is TRBJ2-1, the V gene TRBV21-1; the table gives TRBD2 as D, unverified against the DNA. TRBV21-1 is tagged as a pseudogene. The CDR3 has 17 amino acids. In DNA form, the CDR3 reads TGTGCCAGCAGAATCTGTCGTGCGGGGAGGTACTACAATGAGCAGTTCTTC. Its protein is CASRICRAGRYYNEQFF.

V and J are TRBV2 and TRBJ2-1; 8 bases fit TRBD2. Per the germline V gene, CDR1 is SNHLY and CDR2 is FYNNEI. V shed 2 bases, J shed 6 bases, and the junction held 6 bases outside the gene matches. This CDR3 has 15 residues. The CDR3 loop is CASSEQGLVRNEQFF. The CDR3 bases are TGTGCCAGCAGTGAACAGGGACTAGTCCGCAATGAGCAGTTCTTC.

The rearrangement uses TRBV4-1 and TRBJ2-1, with 10 nucleotides matching TRBD2. The germline CDR1 and CDR2 sequences are MGHRA and YSYEKL. The V gene end was trimmed by 1 base and the J gene end by 4 bases; junction bases not matched to a gene: 7. CDR3 length equals 17 residues. CDR3 in amino acids: CASSQGSSGSLYNEQFF. Written as DNA, the CDR3 is TGCGCCAGCAGCCAAGGGTCTAGCGGGAGCCTATACAATGAGCAGTTCTTC.

The genes are TRBV9 and TRBJ2-2; D ambiguous. The CDR3 runs 14 residues. Germline loops: CDR1 SGDLS, CDR2 YYNGEE. Trimming left V 0 bases short and J 4 bases short, with 7 bases between. The CDR3 DNA reads as TGTGCCAGCAGCGTAGTAGAAAGCACCGGGGAGCTGTTTTTT. Protein: CASSVVESTGELFF.

V and J are TRBV29-1 and TRBJ2-1, with D perhaps matching TRBD2 (6 bases). Germline loops: CDR1 SQVTM, CDR2 ANQGSEA. V dropped 5 bases and J dropped 7 bases, with 21 bases sitting between them. The CDR3 consists of 15 residues. CDR3 in amino acids: CSVRLSGPLGNEQFF. The CDR3 DNA reads as TGCAGCGTTCGGCTTAGCGGACCCTTGGGGAATGAGCAGTTCTTC.

V usage is TRBV7-9 and J usage is TRBJ2-5; the match to TRBD1 covers 12 bases. The V gene's germline CDR1 is SEHNR and CDR2 FQNEAQ (reference sequence). The junction had 2 bases not matched to a gene; V was cut back by 1 base and J by 2 bases. The CDR3 totals 16 residues. The CDR3 sequence is CASSLGDRGRQETQYF. CDR3 bases: TGTGCCAGCAGCTTAGGGGACAGGGGGCGGCAAGAGACCCAGTACTTC.

This clone has a single count. The genes are TRBV5-1 and TRBJ1-4, with 9 bases that match TRBD1. The J segment lost 7 bases and the V segment lost 4 bases, leaving 5 bases of the junction unmatched. Germline V CDR1 and CDR2: SGHRS, YFSETQ. The CDR3 runs to 14 residues. CDR3 residues: CASSGDREGEKLFF. DNA for the CDR3: TGCGCCAGCAGCGGGGACAGGGAGGGTGAAAAACTGTTTTTT.

The chain couples TRBV5-1 to TRBJ2-7; 7 bases align to TRBD2. This CDR3 has 15 amino acids. Trimming cost V 4 bases and J 5 bases; bases outside gene matches: 12. The germline V gene encodes CDR1 SGHRS and CDR2 YFSETQ. The CDR3 DNA reads TGCGCCAGCAGCATAAGCGGGGCCCTTCTCGACGAGCAGTACTTC. The encoded protein is CASSISGALLDEQYF.

In its sample, this clone was seen once. The rearrangement uses TRBV5-6 and TRBJ2-7; the match to TRBD1 covers 7 bases. Looked up from germline, CDR1 is SGHDT and CDR2 is YYEEEE. V dropped 2 bases and J dropped 6; count of bases not matched to a gene: 8. This CDR3 comprises 14 residues. The CDR3 region has the DNA TGTGCCAGCAGCTTCGACAGGGCCGTTGGCGAGCAGTACTTC. Protein: CASSFDRAVGEQYF. The variable domain in full, completed from reference TRBV5-6 and TRBJ2-7, reads DAGVTQSPTHLIKTRGQQVTLRCSPKSGHDTVSWYQQALGQGPQFIFQYYEEEERQRGNFPDRFSGHQFPNYSSELNVNALLLGDSALYLCASSFDRAVGEQYFGPGTRLTVT.

The chain links TRBV7-3 to TRBJ1-1; TRBD1 might be the D (6 bases). The length of the CDR3 is 13 residues. Trimming took 5 bases from V and 4 from J, leaving 11 bases between them. CDR1 and CDR2 from the germline V gene are SGHTA and FQGTGA. The CDR3 region has the DNA TGTGCCAGCAGCCCGAGCAGGGGCACTGAAGCTTTCTTT. It yields the protein CASSPSRGTEAFF.

The V and J genes are TRBV27 and TRBJ2-3; TRBD2 aligns across 14 bases. Germline V gene data show CDR1 as MNHEY and CDR2 as SMNVEV (reference sequence). The V segment lost 1 base and the J segment 3 bases; nucleotides outside the gene matches: 3. This CDR3 has 17 amino acids. Here the CDR3 DNA reads TGTGCCAGCAGTTTATTCGGACTAGCGGGGGGAACAGATACGCAGTATTTT. It translates to CASSLFGLAGGTDTQYF.

The chain joins TRBV19 to TRBJ1-1; D gene ambiguous. The CDR3 consists of 16 residues. V was pared by 6 bases and J by 1 base, with 18 bases between. The germline gives CDR1 LNHDA, CDR2 SQIVND (reference sequence). CDR3 sequence: CASRDEILGRNTEAFF. CDR3 nucleotide sequence: TGTGCCAGTAGGGACGAAATTCTGGGGAGGAACACTGAAGCTTTCTTT.

This clone was observed once. This chain joins TRBV6-2 or TRBV6-3 and TRBJ2-3; perhaps TRBD2 as D (5 bases). The germline V gene encodes CDR1 MNHEY and CDR2 SVGEGT. The CDR3 consists of 16 residues. V lost 5 bases, J lost 2 bases, and 17 bases lay in between. CDR3 nucleotides: TGTGCCAGCAGTCCCTTGAGGGCGCCACCCACAGATACGCAGTATTTT. Translation gives CASSPLRAPPTDTQYF.

V is TRBV24-1 and J is TRBJ1-1, with a tentative D call TRBD1 (6 bases). Between the trimmed V and J ends, which lost 5 bases and 2 bases, there was a span of 14 bases. The CDR3 has 15 amino acids. Looked up from germline, CDR1 is KGHDR and CDR2 is SFDVKD. DNA for the CDR3: TGTGCCACCAGTGCAGGGGCCTTGTTTAACACTGAAGCTTTCTTT. It is translated as CATSAGALFNTEAFF.

The sample holds one count of this clone. The V call is TRBV6-5, the J call TRBJ1-1; 9 nucleotides line up with TRBD1. J lost 10 bases, V lost 6 bases, and 9 bases had no gene match. Germline V gives CDR1 MNHEY, CDR2 SVGAGI. The length of the CDR3 is 13 residues. The CDR3 nucleotides are TGTGCCAGCAGCCTCCGGGACAGGGCGATAGCTTTCTTT. Translated, it gives CASSLRDRAIAFF.

The rearrangement uses TRBV3-1 (or the pseudogene TRBV3-2) and TRBJ2-3; 12 nucleotides align to TRBD2. The CDR3 length is 16 residues. J lost 5 bases, V lost 6 bases, and 9 bases had no gene match. Germline CDR1 and CDR2: LGHDT and YNNKEL (reference sequence). CDR3: CASSRGTSGQGDTQYF. CDR3 nucleotides: TGTGCCAGCAGTCGAGGGACTAGCGGGCAAGGAGATACGCAGTATTTT.

The chain combines TRBV3-1 (or the pseudogene TRBV3-2) with TRBJ1-2; possible D gene TRBD1, 6 bases. CDR1 is LGHDT, CDR2 YNNKEL, per germline (reference sequence). The CDR3 spans 16 residues. The V gene lost 1 base and the J gene lost 3 bases, with 15 bases spanning the gap. CDR3 DNA: TGTGCCAGCAGCCAAGCTTCAGGGGCCGTACACTATGGCTACACCTTC. This encodes CASSQASGAVHYGYTF.

The chain has TRBV2 and TRBJ2-1; D not certain. Germline V lookup: CDR1 SNHLY, CDR2 FYNNEI. V was pared by 6 bases and J by 6 bases, with 12 bases between. This CDR3 spans 13 amino acids. CDR3 sequence (DNA): TGTGCCAGCAGAGGTGACTTGGGCAATGAGCAGTTCTTC. Its translation: CASRGDLGNEQFF.

The chain is built from TRBV10-3 and TRBJ1-1; 7 bases line up with TRBD1. Unmatched junction bases numbered 15, after V lost 6 bases and J lost 2 bases. CDR1 and CDR2 from the germline V gene are ENHRY and SYGVKD. The CDR3 spans 17 residues. CDR3 coding DNA: TGTGCCATCAGACCAATCGTCCCCGGACAGGCCAACACTGAAGCTTTCTTT. Its protein is CAIRPIVPGQANTEAFF.

The J gene is TRBJ1-5, the V gene TRBV21-1; TRBD1 is the table's D call and was not checked against the DNA. TRBV21-1 is termed a pseudogene. The CDR3 has 16 residues. CDR3 amino acids: CASSPRDRVIGQPQHF. In DNA form, the CDR3 reads TGTGCCAGCAGCCCTCGGGACAGGGTGATTGGTCAGCCCCAGCATTTT.

The CDR3, as DNA: TGTGCCAGCAGTGACCCCAGACAGGGAAATAACTATGGCTACACCTTC. This encodes CASSDPRQGNNYGYTF. The chain joins TRBV25-1 to TRBJ1-2; 7 bases match TRBD1. The CDR3 is 16 residues long. Unmatched junction bases numbered 8, after V lost 3 bases and J lost 1 base. Per germline, CDR1 MGHDK and CDR2 SYGVNS.

V is TRBV25-1 and J is TRBJ2-2, with 7 bases aligning to TRBD2. The V gene's germline CDR1 is MGHDK and CDR2 SYGVNS. The CDR3 extends over 15 amino acids. The V and J ends lost 3 bases and 3 bases, in that order; junction bases with no gene match: 4. The CDR3 is CASSEGGKDTGELFF. CDR3 sequence (DNA): TGTGCCAGCAGTGAGGGAGGGAAGGACACCGGGGAGCTGTTTTTT.

The chain joins TRBV9 to TRBJ2-7; D gene ambiguous. This CDR3 is built from 15 residues. Germline-derived CDR1 and CDR2 are SGDLS and YYNGEE. Deletions cut 4 bases from V and 4 bases from J, with 18 bases between. The CDR3: CASSPEDALFYEQYF. The CDR3 DNA follows: TGTGCCAGCAGCCCTGAGGATGCGTTGTTTTACGAGCAGTACTTC.

The genes are TRBV9 and TRBJ2-4; 8 nucleotides agree with TRBD1. The germline V gene encodes CDR1 SGDLS and CDR2 YYNGEE. CDR3 length equals 13 residues. V shed 4 bases and J 8 bases; nucleotides not matched to a gene: 5. CDR3 amino acids: CASSFGQGDIQYF. CDR3 nucleotide sequence: TGTGCCAGCAGCTTCGGACAGGGAGACATTCAGTACTTC.

This rearrangement joins TRBV9 to TRBJ1-3; TRBD1 agrees at 9 bases. With V trimmed by 3 bases and J by 3 bases, 10 bases remained unmatched. CDR3 size: 17 residues. In germline, CDR1 is SGDLS, CDR2 YYNGEE. In DNA, the CDR3 is TGTGCCAGCAGCGGACCAGGACAGGGGTGGTTTGGAAACACCATATATTTT. Residues: CASSGPGQGWFGNTIYF.

The chain combines TRBV5-4 with TRBJ1-1, with D perhaps matching TRBD1 (6 bases). The ends were cut back, 3 bases at V and 0 bases at J, with 6 bases in the middle. This CDR3 has 13 amino acids. Per the germline V gene, CDR1 is SGHNT and CDR2 is YYREEE (reference sequence). The CDR3 DNA sequence: TGTGCCAGCAGCTACAGGGTGAACACTGAAGCTTTCTTT. Translating gives CASSYRVNTEAFF.

J is TRBJ2-5 and V is TRBV11-3; D gene uncertain. With 5 bases removed from V and 2 bases from J, the gap between germline ends came to 6 bases. The CDR3 is 12 amino acids. Germline values: CDR1 SGHNT, CDR2 YENEEA. The DNA for the CDR3 is TGTGCCAGCAGCGGAGATCAAGAGACCCAGTACTTC. Translated, it gives CASSGDQETQYF.

The CDR3, as DNA: TGTGCCAGCAGCTTTCCGGGAGGGCGTAACAATGAGCAGTTCTTC. Protein sequence: CASSFPGGRNNEQFF. The chain employs TRBV11-2 and TRBJ2-1; 8 bases line up with TRBD2. Trimming removed 3 bases from V and 5 bases from J; junction bases left unmatched: 6. Germline V gene lookup returns CDR1 SGHAT and CDR2 FQNNGV. The CDR3 runs 15 residues.